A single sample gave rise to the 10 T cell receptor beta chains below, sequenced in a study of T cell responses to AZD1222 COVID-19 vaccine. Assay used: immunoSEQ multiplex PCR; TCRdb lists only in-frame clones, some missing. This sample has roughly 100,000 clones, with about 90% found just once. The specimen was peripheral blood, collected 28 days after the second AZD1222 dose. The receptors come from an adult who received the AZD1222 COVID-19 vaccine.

CDR3 in amino acids: CASSLAASSSYEQYF. For the CDR3, the DNA is TGTGCCAGCAGCTTAGCTGCATCCAGTTCCTACGAGCAGTACTTC. The chain couples TRBV7-8 to TRBJ2-7; D remains unclear. V lost 0 bases, J lost 1 base, and 10 bases lay in between. The germline CDR1 and CDR2 sequences are SGHVS and FQNEAQ. The CDR3 is made up of 15 amino acids.

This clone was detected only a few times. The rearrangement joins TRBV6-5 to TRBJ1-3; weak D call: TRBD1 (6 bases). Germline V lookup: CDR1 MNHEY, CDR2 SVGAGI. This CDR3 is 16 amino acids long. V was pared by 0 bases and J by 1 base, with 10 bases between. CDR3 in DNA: TGTGCCAGCAGTTACTCACGAGGGGGATCTGGAAACACCATATATTTT. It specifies CASSYSRGGSGNTIYF.

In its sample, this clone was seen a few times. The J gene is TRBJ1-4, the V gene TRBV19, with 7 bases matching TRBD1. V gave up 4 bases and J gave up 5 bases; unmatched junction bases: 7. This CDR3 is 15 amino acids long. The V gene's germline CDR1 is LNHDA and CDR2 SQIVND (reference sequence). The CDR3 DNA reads TGTGCCAGTAGTAGAGGAGGGACAGCCAATGAAAAACTGTTTTTT. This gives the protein CASSRGGTANEKLFF.

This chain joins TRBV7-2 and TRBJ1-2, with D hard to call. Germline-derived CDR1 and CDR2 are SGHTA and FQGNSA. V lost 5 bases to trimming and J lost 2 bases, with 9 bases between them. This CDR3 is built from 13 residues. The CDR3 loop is CASSPQLNYGYTF. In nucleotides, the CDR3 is TGTGCCAGCAGCCCGCAGCTGAACTATGGCTACACCTTC. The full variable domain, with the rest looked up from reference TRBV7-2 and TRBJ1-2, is GAGVSQSPSNKVTEKGKDVELRCDPISGHTALYWYRQSLGQGLEFLIYFQGNSAPDKSGLPSDRFSAERTGGSVSTLTIQRTQQEDSAVYLCASSPQLNYGYTFGSGTRLTVV.

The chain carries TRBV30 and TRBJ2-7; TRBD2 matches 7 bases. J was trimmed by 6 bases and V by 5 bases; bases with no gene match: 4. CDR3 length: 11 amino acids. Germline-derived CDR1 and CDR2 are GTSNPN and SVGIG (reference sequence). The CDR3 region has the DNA TGTGCCTGGGGGGCGGGGGTCGAGCAGTACTTC. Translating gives CAWGAGVEQYF.

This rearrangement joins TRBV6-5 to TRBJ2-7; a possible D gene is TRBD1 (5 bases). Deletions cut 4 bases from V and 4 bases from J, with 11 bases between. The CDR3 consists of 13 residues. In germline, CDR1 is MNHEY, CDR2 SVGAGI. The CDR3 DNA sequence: TGTGCCAGCAGTTCAGGGATTTCTTACGAGCAGTACTTC. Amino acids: CASSSGISYEQYF.

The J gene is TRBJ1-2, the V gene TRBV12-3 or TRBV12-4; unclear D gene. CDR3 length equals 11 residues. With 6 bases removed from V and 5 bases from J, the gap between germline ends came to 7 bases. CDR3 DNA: TGTGCCAGCAGGGAGAGGTATGGCTACACCTTC. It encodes CASRERYGYTF.

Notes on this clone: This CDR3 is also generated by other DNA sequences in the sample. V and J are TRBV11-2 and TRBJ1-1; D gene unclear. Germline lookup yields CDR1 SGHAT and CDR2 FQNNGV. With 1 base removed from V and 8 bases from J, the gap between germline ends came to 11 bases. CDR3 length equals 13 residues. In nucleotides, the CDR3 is TGTGCCAGCAGCTTAGGGGGTAGTTCCGAAGCTTTCTTT. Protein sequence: CASSLGGSSEAFF.

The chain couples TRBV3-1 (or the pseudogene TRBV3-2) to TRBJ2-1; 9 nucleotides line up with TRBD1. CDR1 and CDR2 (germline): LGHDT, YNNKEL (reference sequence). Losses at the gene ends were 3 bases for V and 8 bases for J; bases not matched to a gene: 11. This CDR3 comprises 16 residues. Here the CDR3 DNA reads TGTGCCAGCAGCCAGGGGGACAGGGTAAAGTTGCATGAGCAGTTCTTC. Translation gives CASSQGDRVKLHEQFF.

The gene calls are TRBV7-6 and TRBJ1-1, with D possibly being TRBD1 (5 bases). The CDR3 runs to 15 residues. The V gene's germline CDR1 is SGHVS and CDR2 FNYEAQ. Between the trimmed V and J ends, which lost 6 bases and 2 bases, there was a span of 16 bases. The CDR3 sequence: CASRSMRGQNTEAFF. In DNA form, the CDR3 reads TGTGCCAGCAGGAGCATGCGGGGCCAAAACACTGAAGCTTTCTTT.